The 27 T cell receptor beta chains in this list originate from one sample, sequenced in a study of blood T cell repertoires in COVID-19. Sequenced by immunoSEQ multiplex PCR; TCRdb stores in-frame clones only, minus some. The sample lists roughly 190,000 clones, about 88% occurring once. The sequencing input was PBMCs or T cells enriched from blood (not recorded which). These receptors all come from a young woman who had recovered from COVID-19.

The chain employs TRBV5-5 and TRBJ2-2, with 7 bases matching TRBD1. The CDR3 has 17 residues. The V segment lost 2 bases and the J segment 0 bases; nucleotides outside the gene matches: 7. In germline, CDR1 is SGHKS, CDR2 YYEKEE (reference sequence). DNA for the CDR3: TGTGCCAGCAGCTTCTTCATAACAGGGGCGAACACCGGGGAGCTGTTTTTT. The encoded protein is CASSFFITGANTGELFF.

This clone appeared once. The junction departs from the called germline gene at one end, perhaps through a read error. The V gene is TRBV20-1, the J gene TRBJ2-7, with a tentative D call TRBD2 (5 bases). The CDR3 consists of 11 residues. Germline V lookup: CDR1 DFQATT, CDR2 SNEGSKA (reference sequence). CDR3: CSARDPREKYF. The CDR3 DNA is TGCAGTGCGAGGGATCCGCGCGAGAAGTACTTC.

The CDR3 loop reads CASSYTDANTEAFF. Here the CDR3 DNA reads TGTGCCAGCAGTTACACAGACGCGAACACTGAAGCTTTCTTT. This chain connects TRBV6-5 to TRBJ1-1; D is uncertain. V was pared by 2 bases and J by 1 base, with 8 bases between. The length of the CDR3 is 14 residues. CDR1 and CDR2 (germline): MNHEY, SVGAGI.

The chain combines TRBV18 with TRBJ1-5; 7 nucleotides match TRBD1. Germline V CDR1 and CDR2: KGHSH, LQKENI. This CDR3 comprises 13 residues. J gave up 5 bases and V 3 bases, and 1 base lay outside the gene matches. Written as DNA, the CDR3 is TGTGCCAGCTCACCTGACAGGGATCAGCCCCAGCATTTT. Translating it yields CASSPDRDQPQHF.

The chain has TRBV7-3 and TRBJ2-7; 9 bases match TRBD1. This CDR3 has 20 amino acids. V lost 0 bases and J lost 2; bases outside the gene matches: 17. CDR1 SGHTA and CDR2 FQGTGA come from the germline V gene. Written as DNA, the CDR3 is TGTGCCAGCAGCTTAACCCTACCAGGGACAGGGTCTTCGGGCGCCTACGAGCAGTACTTC. Translation gives CASSLTLPGTGSSGAYEQYF.

The chain carries TRBV7-2 and TRBJ2-1; 9 nucleotides line up with TRBD2. With V trimmed by 4 bases and J by 8 bases, 12 bases remained unmatched. The germline V gene has CDR1 SGHTA and CDR2 FQGNSA. This CDR3 region has 16 residues. The CDR3 sequence: CASSSHGASGKDEQFF. CDR3 DNA sequence: TGTGCCAGCAGCTCCCATGGGGCTAGCGGGAAGGATGAGCAGTTCTTC.

This clone was picked up one time. This chain links TRBV5-1 with TRBJ2-1; D may be TRBD1 (6 bases). Trimming removed 8 bases at V and 2 bases at J, with 14 bases between. This CDR3 is built from 14 residues. Looked up from germline, CDR1 is SGHRS and CDR2 is YFSETQ. CDR3 sequence (DNA): TGCGCCAGGGGAACAGGGTTCCCCTACAATGAGCAGTTCTTC. It yields the protein CARGTGFPYNEQFF.

The J gene is TRBJ2-1, the V gene TRBV6-1, with TRBD1 identical over 7 bases. The CDR3 runs 15 residues. Looked up from germline, CDR1 is MNHNS and CDR2 is SASEGT. Germline trimming cut 8 bases from V and 3 bases from J; bases unmatched to any gene: 10. DNA of the CDR3: TGTGCCAGCTCCCCCTCCGGGACAGACTACAATGAGCAGTTCTTC. Protein: CASSPSGTDYNEQFF.

V is TRBV7-9 and J is TRBJ1-1; 7 bases are shared with TRBD1. The CDR3 loop spans 16 amino acids. Germline loops: CDR1 SEHNR, CDR2 FQNEAQ (reference sequence). Trimming removed 2 bases from V and 1 base from J; junction bases left unmatched: 7. CDR3 sequence (DNA): TGTGCCAGCAGCTTAATGAAGGGGGCGTGGAACACTGAAGCTTTCTTT. This translates into CASSLMKGAWNTEAFF.

The CDR3, as DNA: TGTGCCAGCCGGAGGGGCGATGGCTACACCTTC. It codes for CASRRGDGYTF. The rearrangement joins TRBV6-5 to TRBJ1-2, with D possibly being TRBD1 (5 bases). Germline lookup yields CDR1 MNHEY and CDR2 SVGAGI. The CDR3 covers 11 residues. Trimming removed 8 bases at V and 6 bases at J, with 10 bases between.

The V call is TRBV18, the J call TRBJ2-1, with a possible D match to TRBD1 (6 bases). The CDR3 contains 15 residues. Trimming shortened V by 3 bases and J by 3 bases, and 12 bases separated the two germline ends. Germline CDR1 KGHSH, CDR2 LQKENI. The CDR3 DNA follows: TGTGCCAGCTCACCCAAGGACAGATTCTACAATGAGCAGTTCTTC. Encoded protein: CASSPKDRFYNEQFF. The full variable domain, in which reference TRBV18 and TRBJ2-1 provide the parts outside the CDR3, is NAGVMQNPRHLVRRRGQEARLRCSPMKGHSHVYWYRQLPEEGLKFMVYLQKENIIDESGMPKERFSAEFPKEGPSILRIQQVVRGDSAAYFCASSPKDRFYNEQFFGPGTRLTVL.

This clone was counted once. The rearrangement uses TRBV4-1 and TRBJ2-1; D not certain. The CDR3 has 14 residues. Germline lookup yields CDR1 MGHRA and CDR2 YSYEKL. Between the trimmed V and J ends, which lost 2 bases and 4 bases, there was a span of 9 bases. The CDR3, as DNA: TGCGCCAGCAGCCAATATCCAGAATACAATGAGCAGTTCTTC. This translates into CASSQYPEYNEQFF.

The chain has TRBV29-1 and TRBJ1-2; D perhaps matches TRBD1 (6 bases). The CDR3 length is 15 residues. V shed 1 base and J shed 4 bases, with 16 bases lying between them. The germline gives CDR1 SQVTM, CDR2 ANQGSEA. CDR3 nucleotides: TGCAGCGTTGAAGGGGGGGGCCCCGAGGCCTATGGCTACACCTTC. As protein: CSVEGGGPEAYGYTF. Using reference TRBV29-1 and TRBJ1-2 for the parts outside the CDR3, the full variable domain is SAVISQKPSRDICQRGTSLTIQCQVDSQVTMMFWYRQQPGQSLTLIATANQGSEATYESGFVIDKFPISRPNLTFSTLTVSNMSPEDSSIYLCSVEGGGPEAYGYTFGSGTRLTVV.

V is TRBV24-1 and J is TRBJ1-2, with 8 positions matching TRBD1. Germline V gene data show CDR1 as KGHDR and CDR2 as SFDVKD. There are 14 residues in the CDR3. With V trimmed by 3 bases and J by 4 bases, 3 bases remained unmatched. The CDR3 region is CATSDQDRAYGYTF. CDR3 nucleotide sequence: TGTGCCACCAGTGATCAGGACAGGGCCTATGGCTACACCTTC.

The chain recombines TRBV28 with TRBJ2-7; unclear D gene. Trimming took off 3 bases at V and 0 bases at J, with 9 bases between the two ends. Looked up from germline, CDR1 is MDHEN and CDR2 is SYDVKM. The length of the CDR3 is 14 residues. The CDR3 region has the DNA TGTGCCAGCAGTTTTGGGCGTAACTCCTACGAGCAGTACTTC. It specifies CASSFGRNSYEQYF.

CDR3 nucleotide sequence: TGTGCCAGCAGCTTAACCCTGGGACAGTCGATCTATGGCTACACCTTC. Its translation is CASSLTLGQSIYGYTF. The J gene is TRBJ1-2, the V gene TRBV7-9, with 7 nucleotides matching TRBD1. The length of the CDR3 is 16 residues. With V trimmed by 2 bases and J by 4 bases, 10 bases remained unmatched. Germline CDR1 reads SEHNR; CDR2 reads FQNEAQ (reference sequence).

This chain connects TRBV5-6 to TRBJ1-1; D is ambiguous. V was clipped by 4 bases and J by 0 bases, with 19 bases between them. There are 17 residues in the CDR3. Germline lookup yields CDR1 SGHDT and CDR2 YYEEEE. The CDR3 bases are TGTGCCAGCAGCCTCCGGACTGCTGGGATTTTGAACACTGAAGCTTTCTTT. Translated: CASSLRTAGILNTEAFF.

This rearrangement joins TRBV27 to TRBJ2-2; no clear D. The V gene's germline CDR1 is MNHEY and CDR2 SMNVEV (reference sequence). V shed 3 bases and J shed 2 bases, with 13 bases lying between them. There are 16 residues in the CDR3. The CDR3 bases are TGTGCCAGCAGTTTGGTACCAGAATACAACACCGGGGAGCTGTTTTTT. Protein product: CASSLVPEYNTGELFF.

The gene calls are TRBV18 and TRBJ2-3; 8 bases are a match to TRBD2. There are 15 residues in the CDR3. Per germline, CDR1 KGHSH and CDR2 LQKENI. Trimming at V came to 2 bases and at J to 4 bases, leaving 5 bases not matched to a gene. The CDR3 region is CASSPRSGGADTQYF. The CDR3 DNA reads as TGTGCCAGCTCACCAAGGAGCGGGGGCGCAGATACGCAGTATTTT.

The chain joins TRBV4-2 to TRBJ1-5, with D maybe TRBD1 (5 bases). The CDR3 length is 17 residues. The germline V gene has CDR1 LGHNA and CDR2 YNFKEQ. V was trimmed by 8 bases and J by 2 bases, leaving 22 bases between them. The CDR3 loop is CASYSAGRHVGNQPQHF. The DNA for the CDR3 is TGTGCCAGCTATTCGGCAGGGAGGCATGTTGGCAATCAGCCCCAGCATTTT.

This clone was detected ten times or more. The chain combines TRBV6-5 with TRBJ2-3, with D possibly matching TRBD2 (7 bases). Trimming took off 5 bases at V and 7 bases at J, with 16 bases between the two ends. Germline values: CDR1 MNHEY, CDR2 SVGAGI. The CDR3 has 14 residues. CDR3 sequence (DNA): TGTGCCAGCAGTAGACGAGGGGGGGACCATACGCAGTATTTT. The encoded protein is CASSRRGGDHTQYF.

The gene calls are TRBV14 and TRBJ2-1, with D possibly matching TRBD2 (5 bases). Trimming removed 6 bases at V and 5 bases at J, with 14 bases between. This CDR3 has 14 residues. In germline, CDR1 is SGHDN, CDR2 FVKESK. This CDR3 reads CASRPGGPHNEQFF. CDR3 DNA sequence: TGTGCCAGCAGGCCCGGAGGACCACACAATGAGCAGTTCTTC. Using reference TRBV14 and TRBJ2-1 for the parts outside the CDR3, the full variable domain is EAGVTQFPSHSVIEKGQTVTLRCDPISGHDNLYWYRRVMGKEIKFLLHFVKESKQDESGMPNNRFLAERTGGTYSTLKVQPAELEDSGVYFCASRPGGPHNEQFFGPGTRLTVL.

The V call is TRBV11-2, the J call TRBJ2-5; D is perhaps TRBD1 (5 bases). V was pared by 6 bases and J by 1 base, with 12 bases between. This CDR3 has 14 residues. CDR1 and CDR2 from the germline V gene are SGHAT and FQNNGV. CDR3 loop: CASSKGNLQETQYF. The CDR3 DNA follows: TGTGCCAGCAGTAAGGGGAACCTCCAAGAGACCCAGTACTTC.

The chain uses TRBV11-1 and TRBJ2-7; D is unresolved. CDR1 SGHAT and CDR2 FQDESV come from the germline V gene (reference sequence). V was cut by 1 base and J by 9 bases, with 13 bases left in between. This CDR3 comprises 13 residues. In nucleotides, the CDR3 is TGTGCCAGCAGCTTAGATTACCTCTGGGCGCAGTACGTC. This encodes CASSLDYLWAQYV.

Here the CDR3 reads CAITGPQGQYF. CDR3 DNA sequence: TGTGCCATCACAGGGCCCCAGGGGCAGTACTTC. The V call is TRBV10-3, the J call TRBJ2-7; D is possibly TRBD1 (5 bases). The V gene's germline CDR1 is ENHRY and CDR2 SYGVKD. Trimming removed 7 bases at V and 9 bases at J, with 13 bases between. The CDR3 totals 11 residues.

The gene calls are TRBV14 and TRBJ2-1; perhaps TRBD2 as D (5 bases). This CDR3 has 18 amino acids. V gave up 0 bases and J gave up 1 base, with 16 bases separating them. From germline, CDR1 is SGHDN and CDR2 FVKESK. CDR3 DNA sequence: TGTGCCAGCAGCCAAGAAAAAGCCGGACGGACTTCCTACAATGAGCAGTTCTTC. This encodes CASSQEKAGRTSYNEQFF.

V gene TRBV7-7 combines with J gene TRBJ2-2; a possible D gene is TRBD1 (5 bases). This CDR3 contains 16 residues. Germline CDR1 SSHAT, CDR2 FNYEAQ (reference sequence). In DNA, the CDR3 is TGTGCTAGCCGGCCCTCCGGGCAGGGGAACACCGGGGAGCTGTTTTTT. Residues: CASRPSGQGNTGELFF.